These 9 T cell receptor beta chains originate from one sample sequenced in a study of cytomegalovirus exposure and HLA in healthy donors. In the PCR, 60 Vbeta and 13 Jbeta primers were used. This table comes from immunoSEQ multiplex PCR, and its TCRdb copy is limited to in-frame clones, with some not included. The sample gives under 150,000 clones, under 90% of which show up once; roughly 2.6% is in the top ten. Specimen: PBMCs. All receptors derive from a woman aged 18-35 years in good health and CMV-seronegative.

The chain combines TRBV6-6 with TRBJ1-4; a possible D gene is TRBD1 (5 bases). Germline lookup yields CDR1 MNHNY and CDR2 SVGAGI (reference sequence). V lost 7 bases to trimming and J lost 0 bases, with 15 bases between them. The length of the CDR3 is 16 residues. The CDR3 DNA sequence: TGTGCCAGCACTTCACTCCAGGGCGCAACTAATGAAAAACTGTTTTTT. Its translation: CASTSLQGATNEKLFF.

The V gene is TRBV19, the J gene TRBJ1-3; 7 bases align to TRBD1. The V gene end was trimmed by 5 bases and the J gene end by 0 bases; junction bases not matched to a gene: 7. From germline, CDR1 is LNHDA and CDR2 SQIVND (reference sequence). The CDR3 totals 16 residues. CDR3 DNA: TGTGCCAGTAGTTTAGGACAGGCCTTCTCTGGAAACACCATATATTTT. It is translated as CASSLGQAFSGNTIYF.

The genes are TRBV5-1 and TRBJ1-1, with a tentative D call TRBD1 (6 bases). Germline V gene data show CDR1 as SGHRS and CDR2 as YFSETQ. V lost 4 bases and J 4 bases, leaving 17 bases between the germline ends. CDR3 length equals 15 residues. The CDR3 is CASSTTGIGSTEAFF. The CDR3 DNA follows: TGCGCCAGCAGCACCACAGGGATAGGGTCCACTGAAGCTTTCTTT.

This chain connects TRBV7-6 to TRBJ2-2; D is perhaps TRBD2 (6 bases). CDR3 length: 15 amino acids. Trimming cost V 5 bases and J 6 bases, with 16 bases left between them. CDR1 and CDR2 from the germline V gene are SGHVS and FNYEAQ. The CDR3 nucleotides read TGTGCCAGCAGCCCCGGCGGGGAAGTGGCCGGGGAGCTGTTTTTT. Translating it yields CASSPGGEVAGELFF. The complete variable domain, with remaining parts taken from reference TRBV7-6 and TRBJ2-2, reads GAGVSQSPRYKVTKRGQDVALRCDPISGHVSLYWYRQALGQGPEFLTYFNYEAQQDKSGLPNDRFSAERPEGSISTLTIQRTEQRDSAMYRCASSPGGEVAGELFFGEGSRLTVL.

The V call is TRBV7-2, the J call TRBJ2-3; 10 bases are a match to TRBD1. CDR1 and CDR2 (germline): SGHTA, FQGNSA. The CDR3 loop spans 16 amino acids. Trimming took 2 bases from V and 3 from J; bases not matched to a gene: 5. The CDR3, as DNA: TGTGCCAGCAGCTTAACCATGGGACAGGGGACAGATACGCAGTATTTT. Amino acid sequence: CASSLTMGQGTDTQYF.

The chain links TRBV29-1 to TRBJ2-3, with 11 positions matching TRBD2. V was pared by 4 bases and J by 3 bases, with 3 bases of the junction left unmatched. Germline CDR1 SQVTM, CDR2 ANQGSEA. This CDR3 contains 14 residues. The CDR3 here is CSVAASGRTDTQYF. CDR3 sequence (DNA): TGCAGCGTTGCGGCTAGCGGGAGGACAGATACGCAGTATTTT.

V usage is TRBV2 and J usage is TRBJ1-2; D is undetermined. V lost 4 bases and J lost 8, with 11 bases in between. The CDR3 runs to 12 residues. Germline assignment: CDR1 SNHLY and CDR2 FYNNEI. As DNA, the CDR3 is TGTGCCAGCAGTGTTGCCAGATGGGGCTACACCTTC. Translating gives CASSVARWGYTF. Drawing the rest from reference TRBV2 and TRBJ1-2, the complete variable domain is EPEVTQTPSHQVTQMGQEVILRCVPISNHLYFYWYRQILGQKVEFLVSFYNNEISEKSEIFDDQFSVERPDGSNFTLKIRSTKLEDSAMYFCASSVARWGYTFGSGTRLTVV.

V is TRBV15 and J is TRBJ1-5, with D unclear. Germline V lookup: CDR1 LNHNV, CDR2 YYDKDF (reference sequence). V lost 5 bases, J lost 2 bases, and 10 bases lay in between. This CDR3 contains 14 residues. CDR3 in amino acids: CATSARSGNQPQHF. The CDR3 DNA sequence: TGTGCCACCAGCGCACGTTCGGGCAATCAGCCCCAGCATTTT.

The J gene is TRBJ2-3, the V gene TRBV15; unclear D gene. CDR1 and CDR2 from the germline V gene are LNHNV and YYDKDF (reference sequence). This CDR3 is built from 15 residues. The V gene lost 1 base and the J gene lost 0 bases, with 8 bases spanning the gap. CDR3 bases: TGTGCCACCAGCAGAGTCAGGTCTAGCACAGATACGCAGTATTTT. Translation gives CATSRVRSSTDTQYF.